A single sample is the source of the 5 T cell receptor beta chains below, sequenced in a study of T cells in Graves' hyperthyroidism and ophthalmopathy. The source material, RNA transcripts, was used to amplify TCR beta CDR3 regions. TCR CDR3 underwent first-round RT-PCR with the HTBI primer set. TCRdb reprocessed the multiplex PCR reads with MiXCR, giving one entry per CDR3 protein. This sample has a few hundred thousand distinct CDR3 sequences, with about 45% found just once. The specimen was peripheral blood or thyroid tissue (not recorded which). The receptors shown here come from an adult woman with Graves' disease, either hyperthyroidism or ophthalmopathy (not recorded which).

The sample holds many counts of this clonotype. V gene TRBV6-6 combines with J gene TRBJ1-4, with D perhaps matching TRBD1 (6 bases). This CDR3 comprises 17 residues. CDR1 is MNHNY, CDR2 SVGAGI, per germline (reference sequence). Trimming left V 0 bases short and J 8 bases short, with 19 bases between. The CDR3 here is CASSYSSPGEGEEKLFF. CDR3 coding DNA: TGTGCCAGCAGTTACTCCTCCCCAGGGGAGGGTGAAGAAAAACTGTTTTTT.

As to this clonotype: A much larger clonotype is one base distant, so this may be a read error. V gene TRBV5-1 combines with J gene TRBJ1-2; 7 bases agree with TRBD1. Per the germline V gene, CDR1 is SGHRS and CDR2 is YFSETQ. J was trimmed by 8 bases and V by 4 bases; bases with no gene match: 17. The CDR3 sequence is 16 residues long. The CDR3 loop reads CASSNFWAGGNIGYTF. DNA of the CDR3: TGCGCCAGCAGCAATTTTTGGGCAGGGGGTAATATAGGCTACACCTTC.

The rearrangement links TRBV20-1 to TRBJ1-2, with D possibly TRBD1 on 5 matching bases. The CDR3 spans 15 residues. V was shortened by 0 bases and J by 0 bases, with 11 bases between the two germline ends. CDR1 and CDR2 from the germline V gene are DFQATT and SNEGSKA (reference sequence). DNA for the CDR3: TGCAGTGCTAGAGATCGGCGGGGACCTAACTATGGCTACACCTTC. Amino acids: CSARDRRGPNYGYTF.

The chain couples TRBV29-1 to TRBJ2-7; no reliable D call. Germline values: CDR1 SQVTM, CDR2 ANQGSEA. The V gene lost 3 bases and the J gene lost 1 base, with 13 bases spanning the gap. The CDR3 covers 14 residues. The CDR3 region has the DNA TGCAGCGTTGAGGCAGGTCATCCATCCTACGAGCAGTACTTC. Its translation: CSVEAGHPSYEQYF.

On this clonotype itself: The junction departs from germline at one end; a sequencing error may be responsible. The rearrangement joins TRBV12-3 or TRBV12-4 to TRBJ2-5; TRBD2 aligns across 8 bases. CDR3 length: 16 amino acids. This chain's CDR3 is CASSLALRGGQETQYF. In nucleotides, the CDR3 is TGTGCCAGCAGCTTAGCGCTACGGGGGGGCCAGGAGACCCAGTACTTC.